These 32 T cell receptor beta chains were all obtained from the same sample, sequenced in a study of cytomegalovirus exposure and HLA in healthy donors. Primers included in the PCR were 60 Vbeta and 13 Jbeta primers. TCRdb keeps only in-frame clones here, not all; method: immunoSEQ multiplex PCR. The sample carries around 180,000 clones, almost 85% recorded once. Sequencing input: PBMCs. The receptors shown here come from a girl aged 10 to 17 in good health and CMV-seropositive.

The chain has TRBV10-3 and TRBJ2-5; 9 positions match TRBD2. The length of the CDR3 is 16 residues. Per the germline V gene, CDR1 is ENHRY and CDR2 is SYGVKD. Trimming at V came to 0 bases and at J to 1 base, leaving 3 bases not matched to a gene. CDR3: CAISESGSGGQETQYF. DNA of the CDR3: TGTGCCATCAGTGAGTCGGGTAGCGGGGGCCAAGAGACCCAGTACTTC.

This chain joins TRBV19 and TRBJ1-2; the D is unclear. This CDR3 spans 15 amino acids. V lost 5 bases and J 5 bases, leaving 18 bases between the germline ends. Germline CDR1 LNHDA, CDR2 SQIVND (reference sequence). The CDR3 sequence is CASSPAPRPLYGYTF. CDR3 nucleotide sequence: TGTGCCAGTAGTCCCGCGCCGCGTCCTCTGTATGGCTACACCTTC.

The rearrangement links TRBV7-8 to TRBJ2-7; the D is unclear. Germline-derived CDR1 and CDR2 are SGHVS and FQNEAQ. This CDR3 region has 13 residues. Between the trimmed V and J ends, which lost 2 bases and 1 base, there was a span of 6 bases. The CDR3 nucleotides read TGTGCCAGCAGCTTAACAGATTCCTACGAGCAGTACTTC. This encodes CASSLTDSYEQYF.

The genes are TRBV7-9 and TRBJ2-3, with 7 bases identical to TRBD1. The germline CDR1 and CDR2 sequences are SEHNR and FQNEAQ (reference sequence). The CDR3 length is 17 residues. V was clipped by 3 bases and J by 1 base; unmatched bases: 10. CDR3 DNA: TGTGCCAGCAGCTTCCCGCTCGACAGGGTGGGCACAGATACGCAGTATTTT. Translating it yields CASSFPLDRVGTDTQYF.

V is TRBV11-3 and J is TRBJ1-1; a possible D gene is TRBD1 (6 bases). Germline lookup yields CDR1 SGHNT and CDR2 YENEEA. The CDR3 contains 11 residues. V was trimmed by 5 bases and J by 10 bases, leaving 11 bases between them. DNA of the CDR3: TGTGCCAGCAGCCATCGGGGGGCAGCTTTCTTT. This translates into CASSHRGAAFF. The whole variable domain, remainder taken from reference TRBV11-3 and TRBJ1-1, is EAGVVQSPRYKIIEKKQPVAFWCNPISGHNTLYWYLQNLGQGPELLIRYENEEAVDDSQLPKDRFSAERLKGVDSTLKIQPAELGDSAVYLCASSHRGAAFFGQGTRLTVV.

The V gene is TRBV11-2, the J gene TRBJ2-5, with 7 positions matching TRBD1. Judging by the DNA end, TRBJ2-7 fits better; the J call may be wrong. The CDR3 is 15 residues long. Per the germline V gene, CDR1 is SGHAT and CDR2 is FQNNGV. The CDR3 spells CASSPETGSSYEQYF. CDR3 sequence (DNA): TGTGCCAGCAGCCCAGAGACAGGGTCTTCCTACGAGCAGTACTTC.

V gene TRBV14 combines with J gene TRBJ1-1, with a weak D call TRBD1 (5 bases). This CDR3 spans 17 amino acids. V gave up 4 bases and J gave up 3 bases, with 21 bases separating them. Germline V CDR1 and CDR2: SGHDN, FVKESK. CDR3 residues: CASSPGMGRVRDTEAFF. The CDR3 coding sequence is TGTGCCAGCAGCCCAGGGATGGGCAGGGTCAGGGACACTGAAGCTTTCTTT.

This chain links TRBV30 with TRBJ1-1; 8 positions match TRBD1. V lost 3 bases and J lost 6; bases outside the gene matches: 6. This CDR3 contains 13 residues. CDR1 is GTSNPN and CDR2 is SVGIG in the germline V gene (reference sequence). The CDR3 region is CAWRGQGLSEAFF. The CDR3 bases are TGTGCCTGGAGAGGACAGGGTTTATCTGAAGCTTTCTTT.

The rearrangement links TRBV30 to TRBJ2-5; TRBD1 might be the D (6 bases). The ends were cut back, 3 bases at V and 5 bases at J, with 22 bases in the middle. This CDR3 is 16 amino acids long. Germline assignment: CDR1 GTSNPN and CDR2 SVGIG (reference sequence). CDR3 sequence (DNA): TGTGCCTGGAGGCACATGGGCAGGGGTCCCGGGGAGACCCAGTACTTC. Protein product: CAWRHMGRGPGETQYF.

This chain joins TRBV6-1 and TRBJ2-3, with D unresolved. CDR1 MNHNS and CDR2 SASEGT come from the germline V gene. Trimming took 8 bases from V and 2 from J, leaving 5 bases between them. This CDR3 is 11 amino acids long. The CDR3 loop is CASPITDTQYF. Written as DNA, the CDR3 is TGTGCCAGCCCTATCACAGATACGCAGTATTTT.

This clone was detected a few times. V gene TRBV6-6 combines with J gene TRBJ1-1; weak D call: TRBD1 (6 bases). Germline-derived CDR1 and CDR2 are MNHNY and SVGAGI (reference sequence). The CDR3 contains 12 residues. V was pared by 6 bases and J by 5 bases, with 10 bases between. The chain's CDR3 is CASSPGVTEAFF. The CDR3 nucleotides read TGTGCCAGCAGCCCAGGGGTTACTGAAGCTTTCTTT.

This chain connects TRBV2 to TRBJ2-5; D is undetermined. V dropped 7 bases and J dropped 3 bases, with 12 bases sitting between them. Germline V gives CDR1 SNHLY, CDR2 FYNNEI. This CDR3 contains 13 residues. The CDR3 here is CASIPGSEETQYF. The CDR3 DNA reads TGTGCCAGCATTCCGGGTTCAGAAGAGACCCAGTACTTC.

The chain employs TRBV9 and TRBJ2-7; TRBD1 is a possible D gene (6 bases). This CDR3 comprises 15 residues. Germline assignment: CDR1 SGDLS and CDR2 YYNGEE. The V and J ends lost 5 bases and 1 base respectively, with 16 bases between them. The CDR3 protein is CASSEGPGTSYEQYF. CDR3 sequence (DNA): TGTGCCAGCAGTGAAGGACCCGGGACATCCTACGAGCAGTACTTC.

Ten or more counts support this clone. The rearrangement joins TRBV4-2 to TRBJ2-5, with 10 bases that match TRBD1. V gave up 0 bases and J gave up 3 bases; unmatched junction bases: 4. Germline V lookup: CDR1 LGHNA, CDR2 YNFKEQ. The CDR3 extends over 16 amino acids. The CDR3 reads CASSQEGTGAEETQYF. The DNA of the CDR3 is TGTGCCAGCAGCCAAGAGGGGACAGGGGCGGAAGAGACCCAGTACTTC.

About this clone: Mismatch with germline at one junction end may stem from a read error. CDR3 in DNA: TGTGCCAGTCGTATCACAGGGCCCGGGGCCAACGTCCTGACTTTC. Translating it yields CASRITGPGANVLTF. V gene TRBV19 combines with J gene TRBJ2-6, with D possibly matching TRBD1 (6 bases). CDR1 is LNHDA, CDR2 SQIVND, per germline (reference sequence). This CDR3 has 15 residues.

The gene calls are TRBV6-1 and TRBJ1-5; 7 bases match TRBD1. Germline assignment: CDR1 MNHNS and CDR2 SASEGT. CDR3 size: 16 residues. V lost 1 base to trimming and J lost 1 base; unmatched junction nucleotides: 4. CDR3 DNA sequence: TGTGCCAGCAGTGAAGGACAGGGAGGCAGCAATCAGCCCCAGCATTTT. This gives the protein CASSEGQGGSNQPQHF.

The chain uses TRBV6-1 and TRBJ2-5; 8 nucleotides line up with TRBD1. CDR3 length: 12 residues. Trimming at V came to 8 bases and at J to 4 bases, leaving 3 bases not matched to a gene. The V gene's germline CDR1 is MNHNS and CDR2 SASEGT. The CDR3 sequence: CASDRGGETQYF. The CDR3 DNA follows: TGTGCCAGCGACAGGGGTGGAGAGACCCAGTACTTC.

The J gene is TRBJ1-1, the V gene TRBV9; 7 bases map to TRBD1. V trimming: 2 bases; J trimming: 4 bases; junction bases outside the gene matches: 5. The CDR3 is made up of 14 amino acids. Germline lookup yields CDR1 SGDLS and CDR2 YYNGEE. CDR3 region: CASSVETGITEAFF. As DNA, the CDR3 is TGTGCCAGCAGCGTGGAGACAGGGATCACTGAAGCTTTCTTT.

V usage is TRBV27 and J usage is TRBJ2-1; perhaps TRBD1 as D (6 bases). CDR3 length: 13 residues. Germline CDR1 and CDR2: MNHEY and SMNVEV (reference sequence). V was shortened by 4 bases and J by 5 bases, with 9 bases between the two germline ends. The CDR3 spells CASSYRVDNEQFF. In DNA, the CDR3 is TGTGCCAGCAGTTACAGGGTAGACAATGAGCAGTTCTTC.

There are a few counts of this clone. The chain employs TRBV5-1 and TRBJ1-1; tentatively, D is TRBD1 (5 bases). With 0 bases removed from V and 6 bases from J, the gap between germline ends came to 12 bases. The CDR3 sequence is 14 residues long. CDR1 SGHRS and CDR2 YFSETQ come from the germline V gene. CDR3 bases: TGCGCCAGCAGCTTGGCGGGCAGGGAGGCTGAAGCTTTCTTT. Translated: CASSLAGREAEAFF.

The V gene is TRBV2, the J gene TRBJ2-5; 8 bases are shared with TRBD1. Germline CDR1 and CDR2: SNHLY and FYNNEI. CDR3 length equals 12 residues. J was trimmed by 7 bases and V by 8 bases; bases with no gene match: 6. CDR3 loop: CASRPGTGTQYF. Written as DNA, the CDR3 is TGTGCCAGCCGTCCCGGGACAGGGACCCAGTACTTC.

This rearrangement joins TRBV16 to TRBJ2-7, with 11 bases identical to TRBD1. J gave up 2 bases and V 2 bases, and 2 bases lay outside the gene matches. Germline CDR1 is KGHSY and CDR2 is FQNENV. The CDR3 contains 15 residues. The CDR3 loop is CASSQKGQGAYEQYF. CDR3 DNA sequence: TGTGCCAGCAGCCAAAAGGGACAGGGGGCCTACGAGCAGTACTTC. Full variable domain (outside the CDR3, taken from reference TRBV16 and TRBJ2-7): GEEVAQTPKHLVRGEGQKAKLYCAPIKGHSYVFWYQQVLKNEFKFLISFQNENVFDETGMPKERFSAKCLPNSPCSLEIQATKLEDSAVYFCASSQKGQGAYEQYFGPGTRLTVT.

The J gene is TRBJ1-1, the V gene TRBV6-5, with D tentatively TRBD1 (6 bases). CDR1 is MNHEY and CDR2 is SVGAGI in the germline V gene. The CDR3 is 15 amino acids. Trimming cost V 5 bases and J 0 bases, with 13 bases left between them. CDR3 region: CASSKVDSLNTEAFF. CDR3 DNA sequence: TGTGCCAGCAGTAAGGTGGACAGCTTGAACACTGAAGCTTTCTTT.

The table lists this clone with a count of one. The junction shows a germline mismatch at one end, possibly a read error. The CDR3 sequence: CASSYSTGGNGYGYTF. The CDR3 coding sequence is TGTGCCAGCAGTTACTCGACTGGGGGCAATGGGTATGGCTACACCTTC. The chain couples TRBV6-4 to TRBJ1-2; possible D gene TRBD1, 6 bases. The CDR3 runs 16 residues. The germline gives CDR1 MRHNA, CDR2 SNTAGT.

Comments on this clone: The same CDR3 can be traced to other DNA sequences in this sample. The CDR3 sequence: CASSDGQNTEAFF. The CDR3 DNA is TGTGCCAGCAGCGACGGACAGAACACTGAAGCTTTCTTT. V is TRBV6-6 and J is TRBJ1-1, with a possible D match to TRBD1 (5 bases). The CDR3 sequence is 13 residues long. Germline CDR1 and CDR2: MNHNY and SVGAGI (reference sequence). Trimming left V 6 bases short and J 1 base short, with 9 bases between.

Note on this clone: Within the sample, other DNA sequences also encode this same CDR3. V is TRBV5-4 and J is TRBJ2-5, with TRBD2 identical over 12 bases. Germline V gene data show CDR1 as SGHNT and CDR2 as YYREEE (reference sequence). The ends lost 3 bases at V and 4 bases at J; junction bases unmatched: 7. The CDR3 extends over 16 amino acids. CDR3 DNA sequence: TGTGCCAGCAGCTCCTGGACTAGCGGGGATGGAGAGACCCAGTACTTC. Translated, it gives CASSSWTSGDGETQYF.

The V call is TRBV5-1, the J call TRBJ2-7; D is possibly TRBD1 (6 bases). Germline V lookup: CDR1 SGHRS, CDR2 YFSETQ. The CDR3 length is 13 residues. V lost 3 bases, J lost 2 bases, and 9 bases lay in between. Written as DNA, the CDR3 is TGCGCCAGCAGCTGGGGGCTCACCTACGAGCAGTACTTC. The encoded protein is CASSWGLTYEQYF.

The rearrangement uses TRBV4-1 and TRBJ2-3, with TRBD2 matching over 10 bases. CDR1 is MGHRA and CDR2 is YSYEKL in the germline V gene. The CDR3 totals 16 residues. With 5 bases clipped from V and 2 bases from J, the junction kept 7 bases outside the gene matches. The CDR3 DNA sequence: TGCGCCAGCAGCTATACACTAGCGGGGAACACAGATACGCAGTATTTT. Residues: CASSYTLAGNTDTQYF.

This chain joins TRBV5-1 and TRBJ2-2; a weak D match, TRBD1 (6 bases). Germline CDR1 is SGHRS and CDR2 is YFSETQ. This CDR3 contains 15 residues. Trimming stripped 3 bases from V and 0 bases from J, with 9 bases between. The CDR3 DNA follows: TGCGCCAGCAGCTCTACAGGGACGAACACCGGGGAGCTGTTTTTT. This sequence encodes CASSSTGTNTGELFF. The full variable domain, rest sourced from reference TRBV5-1 and TRBJ2-2, is KAGVTQTPRYLIKTRGQQVTLSCSPISGHRSVSWYQQTPGQGLQFLFEYFSETQRNKGNFPGRFSGRQFSNSRSEMNVSTLELGDSALYLCASSSTGTNTGELFFGEGSRLTVL.

The CDR3 protein is CASNRDLNTEAFF. The CDR3 DNA is TGCGCCAGTAACAGGGACCTGAACACTGAAGCTTTCTTT. This chain connects TRBV5-1 to TRBJ1-1, with D maybe TRBD1 (6 bases). The germline V and J ends were trimmed by 8 bases and 0 bases, with 11 bases remaining between them. The CDR3 covers 13 residues. CDR1 is SGHRS and CDR2 is YFSETQ in the germline V gene.

The chain combines TRBV6-1 with TRBJ2-7; 7 positions agree with TRBD1. Germline V lookup: CDR1 MNHNS, CDR2 SASEGT. There are 17 residues in the CDR3. The V segment lost 0 bases and the J segment 1 base; nucleotides outside the gene matches: 9. CDR3 region: CASSEALYRGASYEQYF. Here the CDR3 DNA reads TGTGCCAGCAGTGAAGCGTTGTACAGGGGCGCGTCCTACGAGCAGTACTTC.

This clone was picked up a small number of times. The chain links TRBV9 to TRBJ1-1; TRBD1 matches at 10 bases. The trim removed 3 bases at V and 7 bases at J, leaving 6 bases unmatched. The germline V gene has CDR1 SGDLS and CDR2 YYNGEE. This CDR3 contains 14 residues. The CDR3 loop reads CASSARQGAGEAFF. The DNA of the CDR3 is TGTGCCAGCAGCGCCCGACAGGGGGCGGGTGAAGCTTTCTTT.